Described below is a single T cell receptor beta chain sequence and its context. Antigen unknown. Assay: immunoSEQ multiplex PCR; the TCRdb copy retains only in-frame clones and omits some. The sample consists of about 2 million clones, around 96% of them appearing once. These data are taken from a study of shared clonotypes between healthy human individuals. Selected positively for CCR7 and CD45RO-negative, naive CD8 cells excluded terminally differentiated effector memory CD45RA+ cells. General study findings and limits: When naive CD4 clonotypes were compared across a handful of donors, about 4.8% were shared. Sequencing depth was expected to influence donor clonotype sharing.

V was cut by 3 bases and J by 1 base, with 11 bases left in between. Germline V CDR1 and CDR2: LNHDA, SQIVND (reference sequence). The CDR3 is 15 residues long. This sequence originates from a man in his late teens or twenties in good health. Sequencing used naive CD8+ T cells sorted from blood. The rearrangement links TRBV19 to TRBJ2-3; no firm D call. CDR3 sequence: CASSIGSFGTDTQYF. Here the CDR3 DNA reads TGTGCCAGTAGTATCGGTTCATTTGGCACAGATACGCAGTATTTT.